One sample yielded the 18 T cell receptor beta chains listed below, sequenced in a study of regulatory T cells in long-lasting Graves disease. The time point here: persistent/refractory GD, antithyroid drugs over 5 years with positive TRAb. Extracted RNA from PBMCs served as the source of the TCR library. Building the TCR beta libraries relied on iRepertoire HTBI primers, and CDR3 regions underwent Arm-PCR. TCRdb processed the multiplex PCR reads anew with MiXCR; each CDR3 protein has one entry. The data show roughly 360,000 distinct CDR3 sequences, approximately 25% seen once. The material sequenced was peripheral blood mononuclear cells (PBMCs), taken when the disease was refractory, from a patient treated with antithyroid drugs. Receptors originate from a woman between 35 and 50 years old with Graves disease.

There are many counts of this clonotype. V usage is TRBV6-5 and J usage is TRBJ1-1; D possibly corresponds to TRBD1 (6 bases). CDR1 MNHEY and CDR2 SVGAGI come from the germline V gene. The CDR3 covers 18 residues. The V end was cut by 0 bases, the J end by 5 bases, with 22 bases between. This CDR3 reads CASSYSSAAGGAGTEAFF. CDR3 in DNA: TGTGCCAGCAGTTACTCATCGGCGGCTGGGGGCGCGGGGACTGAAGCTTTCTTT.

J is TRBJ2-7 and V is TRBV20-1, with a weak D call TRBD1 (5 bases). The CDR3 covers 14 residues. The germline CDR1 and CDR2 sequences are DFQATT and SNEGSKA (reference sequence). V was cut by 2 bases and J by 3 bases, with 14 bases left in between. Written as DNA, the CDR3 is TGCAGTGCTAGAAAGAAAGGGGCCCTCTACGAGCAGTACTTC. Protein: CSARKKGALYEQYF.

The CDR3 loop is CASRPFDLHEQFF. CDR3 in DNA: TGTGCCAGCAGGCCGTTCGATCTCCATGAGCAGTTCTTC. The gene calls are TRBV2 and TRBJ2-1; D unclear. V gave up 6 bases and J gave up 8 bases, with 14 bases separating them. Germline CDR1 reads SNHLY; CDR2 reads FYNNEI. The CDR3 is 13 amino acids. Looking up the rest from reference TRBV2 and TRBJ2-1 gives the full variable domain: EPEVTQTPSHQVTQMGQEVILRCVPISNHLYFYWYRQILGQKVEFLVSFYNNEISEKSEIFDDQFSVERPDGSNFTLKIRSTKLEDSAMYFCASRPFDLHEQFFGPGTRLTVL.

The CDR3 bases are TGCAGTGCTAGCCCGGGACAGGGCTGGATTAGCGAGACCCAGTACTTC. Translated: CSASPGQGWISETQYF. This rearrangement joins TRBV20-1 to TRBJ2-5, with 9 bases lining up with TRBD1. The junction had 13 bases not matched to a gene; V was cut back by 3 bases and J by 5 bases. In germline, CDR1 is DFQATT, CDR2 SNEGSKA (reference sequence). The CDR3 has 16 residues.

A few counts support this clonotype. The genes are TRBV27 and TRBJ2-6, with D unresolved. CDR1 MNHEY and CDR2 SMNVEV come from the germline V gene (reference sequence). Trimming removed 5 bases at V and 4 bases at J, with 27 bases between. There are 20 residues in the CDR3. DNA for the CDR3: TGTGCCAGCAGTAGATGGCCAGCCTCCAGTCCCTCTCTGGGGGCCAACGTCCTGACTTTC. Residues: CASSRWPASSPSLGANVLTF.

This clonotype was seen many times. CDR3 amino acids: CASSLARTVGTEAFF. Written as DNA, the CDR3 is TGTGCCAGCAGCTTAGCGCGGACAGTGGGAACTGAAGCTTTCTTT. The chain uses TRBV7-2 and TRBJ1-1, with a possible D match to TRBD1 (6 bases). The V and J ends lost 0 bases and 5 bases respectively, with 13 bases between them. CDR3 length: 15 residues. The germline gives CDR1 SGHTA, CDR2 FQGNSA.

This clonotype was counted ten times or more. V usage is TRBV7-3 and J usage is TRBJ2-2, with D maybe TRBD1 (6 bases). The CDR3 has 17 residues. Per the germline V gene, CDR1 is SGHTA and CDR2 is FQGTGA. With 5 bases removed from V and 0 bases from J, the gap between germline ends came to 16 bases. The CDR3 nucleotides are TGTGCCAGCAGCCCAAGGGGGACGGGTGCGAACACCGGGGAGCTGTTTTTT. Amino acid sequence: CASSPRGTGANTGELFF.

This clonotype occurred a few times. Sequence at one end of the junction differs from germline and may be a read error. The chain recombines TRBV12-3 or TRBV12-4 with TRBJ1-1; D gene ambiguous. This CDR3 spans 17 amino acids. The CDR3 DNA reads as TGTGTCAGCAGTTTCAGACGAGGGAATGTGGTGAACACTGAAGCTTTCTTT. Amino acids: CVSSFRRGNVVNTEAFF.

Concerning this clonotype itself: This may be a read error: a much more frequent sequence differs by one nucleotide. The V call is TRBV30, the J call TRBJ2-5; D ambiguous. Trimming pared 1 base from V and 5 bases from J, leaving 5 bases between. Per germline, CDR1 GTSNPN and CDR2 SVGIG (reference sequence). The CDR3 is 11 amino acids. The CDR3 loop is CAWSAMETQYF. CDR3 sequence (DNA): TGTGCCTGGAGTGCGATGGAGACCCAGTACTTC.

The chain uses TRBV7-3 and TRBJ1-5, with no clear D. The CDR3 spans 17 residues. Looked up from germline, CDR1 is SGHTA and CDR2 is FQGTGA. CDR3 nucleotide sequence: TGTGGCCAATACAAGCAGGCGGGAGACTCTTCCAATCAGCCCCAGCATTTT. It is translated as CGQYKQAGDSSNQPQHF.

This clonotype was seen a handful of times. This chain joins TRBV5-1 and TRBJ2-7; D remains unclear. With 0 bases removed from V and 6 bases from J, the gap between germline ends came to 13 bases. The germline CDR1 and CDR2 sequences are SGHRS and YFSETQ. CDR3 length equals 14 residues. As DNA, the CDR3 is TGCGCCAGCAGCTTGGCGGGTTCCGCCAGCGAGCAGTACTTC. Its translation is CASSLAGSASEQYF. Full variable domain (rest looked up from reference TRBV5-1 and TRBJ2-7): KAGVTQTPRYLIKTRGQQVTLSCSPISGHRSVSWYQQTPGQGLQFLFEYFSETQRNKGNFPGRFSGRQFSNSRSEMNVSTLELGDSALYLCASSLAGSASEQYFGPGTRLTVT.

This clonotype was observed many times. This sequence joins TRBV12-3 or TRBV12-4 and TRBJ1-2; D is possibly TRBD1 (5 bases). The CDR3 consists of 14 residues. V was pared by 6 bases and J by 8 bases, with 19 bases between. The CDR3 DNA sequence: TGTGCCAGCAGACCCCAGGGAAGGGTGGGGGGCTACACCTTC. Its protein is CASRPQGRVGGYTF.

In this sample, this clonotype turned up a few times. V gene TRBV27 combines with J gene TRBJ2-7; perhaps TRBD1 as D (7 bases). The V end was cut by 5 bases, the J end by 3 bases, with 14 bases between. Germline-derived CDR1 and CDR2 are MNHEY and SMNVEV (reference sequence). CDR3 length: 14 amino acids. CDR3 amino acids: CASSPRGTDYEQYF. The CDR3 DNA is TGTGCCAGCAGTCCACGGGGGACAGACTACGAGCAGTACTTC.

This clonotype has just a few counts. This chain uses TRBV19 with TRBJ2-7; D is perhaps TRBD1 (5 bases). The germline V gene encodes CDR1 LNHDA and CDR2 SQIVND (reference sequence). This CDR3 spans 15 amino acids. The V end was cut by 6 bases, the J end by 6 bases, with 21 bases between. The CDR3 sequence: CASSRMRQGFSEQYF. CDR3 in DNA: TGTGCCAGTAGCCGTATGAGGCAGGGTTTCTCCGAGCAGTACTTC.

DNA for the CDR3: TGTGCCAGCAGCTCGCTTGGGACGAGGGCGGGAGGGCCTCTCAATGAGCAGTTCTTC. Translating it yields CASSSLGTRAGGPLNEQFF. The chain has TRBV7-8 and TRBJ2-1; 9 bases line up with TRBD2. V lost 4 bases and J lost 6; bases outside the gene matches: 19. The CDR3 spans 19 residues. The germline V gene encodes CDR1 SGHVS and CDR2 FQNEAQ.

Many counts were recorded for this clonotype. The chain recombines TRBV5-5 with TRBJ1-2; D remains ambiguous. CDR1 SGHKS and CDR2 YYEKEE come from the germline V gene (reference sequence). The CDR3 runs 14 residues. V was trimmed by 4 bases and J by 0 bases, leaving 10 bases between them. DNA of the CDR3: TGTGCCAGCAGCCCCCTTAGAGCTAACTATGGCTACACCTTC. Residues: CASSPLRANYGYTF.

This clonotype was recorded a few times. The rearrangement joins TRBV30 to TRBJ2-5; 8 positions agree with TRBD2. Germline trimming cut 4 bases from V and 4 bases from J; bases unmatched to any gene: 5. The CDR3 loop spans 13 amino acids. Germline CDR1 is GTSNPN and CDR2 is SVGIG (reference sequence). The CDR3, as DNA: TGTGCCTGGACTGGACTAGCTTCAGAGACCCAGTACTTC. It codes for CAWTGLASETQYF.

The genes are TRBV7-6 and TRBJ1-1; 10 nucleotides align to TRBD1. Per germline, CDR1 SGHVS and CDR2 FNYEAQ. CDR3 size: 17 residues. V was clipped by 3 bases and J by 1 base; unmatched bases: 8. CDR3 in DNA: TGTGCCAGCAGCTTTCCACGGACAGGGGGTTGGAACACTGAAGCTTTCTTT. It encodes CASSFPRTGGWNTEAFF.